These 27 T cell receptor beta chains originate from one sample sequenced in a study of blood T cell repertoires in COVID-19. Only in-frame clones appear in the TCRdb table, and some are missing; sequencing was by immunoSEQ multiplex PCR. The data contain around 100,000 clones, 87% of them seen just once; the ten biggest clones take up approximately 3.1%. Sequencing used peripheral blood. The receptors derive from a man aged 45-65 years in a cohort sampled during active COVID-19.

The CDR3 DNA sequence: TGTGCCAGTACCTTAGCCGGGACAGGCTATGGCTACACCTTC. Amino acid sequence: CASTLAGTGYGYTF. The chain employs TRBV19 and TRBJ1-2; 8 positions match TRBD1. The germline V gene encodes CDR1 LNHDA and CDR2 SQIVND (reference sequence). This CDR3 has 14 residues. After removal of 7 bases from V and 4 bases from J, the junction contained 8 bases not matched to a gene.

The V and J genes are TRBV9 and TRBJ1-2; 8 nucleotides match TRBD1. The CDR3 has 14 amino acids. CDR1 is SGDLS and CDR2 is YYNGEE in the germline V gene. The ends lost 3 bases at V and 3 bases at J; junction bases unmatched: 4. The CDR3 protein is CASSAHRGDYGYTF. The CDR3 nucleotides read TGTGCCAGCAGCGCTCACAGGGGGGACTATGGCTACACCTTC.

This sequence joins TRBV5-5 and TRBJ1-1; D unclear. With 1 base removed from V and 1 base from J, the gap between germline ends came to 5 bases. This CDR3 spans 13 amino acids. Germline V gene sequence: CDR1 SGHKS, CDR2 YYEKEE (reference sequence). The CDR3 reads CASSLLQNTEAFF. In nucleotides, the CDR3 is TGTGCCAGCAGCTTGTTACAGAACACTGAAGCTTTCTTT.

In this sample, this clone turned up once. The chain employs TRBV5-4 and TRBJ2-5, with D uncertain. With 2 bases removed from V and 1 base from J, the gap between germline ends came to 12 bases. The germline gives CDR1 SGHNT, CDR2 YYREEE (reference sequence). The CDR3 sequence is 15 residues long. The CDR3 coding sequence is TGTGCCAGCAGCTTTGCGTCGGGTAGCCAAGAGACCCAGTACTTC. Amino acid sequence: CASSFASGSQETQYF.

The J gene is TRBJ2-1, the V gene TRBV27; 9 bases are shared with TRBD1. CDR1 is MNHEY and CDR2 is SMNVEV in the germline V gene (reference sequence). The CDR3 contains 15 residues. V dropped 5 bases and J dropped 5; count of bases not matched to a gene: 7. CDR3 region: CASSPTGGQNNEQFF. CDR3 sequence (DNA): TGTGCCAGCAGTCCTACAGGGGGCCAAAACAATGAGCAGTTCTTC.

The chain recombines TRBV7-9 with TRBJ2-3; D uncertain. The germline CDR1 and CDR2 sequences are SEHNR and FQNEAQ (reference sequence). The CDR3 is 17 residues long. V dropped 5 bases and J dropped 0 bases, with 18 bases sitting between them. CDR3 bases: TGTGCCAGCAGCGTTTCCGCTCGCGGATACAGCACAGATACGCAGTATTTT. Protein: CASSVSARGYSTDTQYF. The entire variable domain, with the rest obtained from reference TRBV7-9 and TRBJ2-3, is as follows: DTGVSQNPRHKITKRGQNVTFRCDPISEHNRLYWYRQTLGQGPEFLTYFQNEAQLEKSRLLSDRFSAERPKGSFSTLEIQRTEQGDSAMYLCASSVSARGYSTDTQYFGPGTRLTVL.

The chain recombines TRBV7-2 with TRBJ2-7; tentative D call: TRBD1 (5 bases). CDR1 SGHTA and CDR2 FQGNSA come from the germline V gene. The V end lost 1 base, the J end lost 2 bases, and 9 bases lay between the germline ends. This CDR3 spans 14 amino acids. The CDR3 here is CASSLGGRTYEQYF. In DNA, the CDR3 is TGTGCCAGCAGCTTAGGGGGCAGAACCTACGAGCAGTACTTC.

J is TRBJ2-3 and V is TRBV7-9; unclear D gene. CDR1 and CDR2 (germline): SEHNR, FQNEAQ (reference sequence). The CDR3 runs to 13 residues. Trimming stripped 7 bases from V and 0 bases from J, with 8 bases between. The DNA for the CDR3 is TGTGCCAGCAACACCCCTAGCACAGATACGCAGTATTTT. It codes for CASNTPSTDTQYF.

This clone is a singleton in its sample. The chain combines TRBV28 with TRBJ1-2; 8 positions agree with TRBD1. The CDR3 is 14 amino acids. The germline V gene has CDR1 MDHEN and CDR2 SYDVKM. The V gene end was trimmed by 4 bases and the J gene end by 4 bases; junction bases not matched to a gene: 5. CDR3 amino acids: CASSSGTGPYGYTF. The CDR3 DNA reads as TGTGCCAGCAGTTCGGGGACAGGACCCTATGGCTACACCTTC.

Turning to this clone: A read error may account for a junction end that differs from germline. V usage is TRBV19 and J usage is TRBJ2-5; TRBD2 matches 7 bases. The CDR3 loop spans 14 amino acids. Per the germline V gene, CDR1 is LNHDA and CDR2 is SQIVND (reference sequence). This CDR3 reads CASSRGGNQETQYF. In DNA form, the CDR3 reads TGTGCCAGTAGCCGCGGGGGAAACCAGGAGACCCAGTACTTC.

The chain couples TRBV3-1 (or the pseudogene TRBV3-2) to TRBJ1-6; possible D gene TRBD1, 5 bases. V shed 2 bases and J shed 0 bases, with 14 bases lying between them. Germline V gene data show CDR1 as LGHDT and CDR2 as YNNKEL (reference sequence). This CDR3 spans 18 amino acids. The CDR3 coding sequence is TGTGCCAGCAGCCAATTTCTACAGGACCTCTCCTATAATTCACCCCTCCACTTT. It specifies CASSQFLQDLSYNSPLHF.

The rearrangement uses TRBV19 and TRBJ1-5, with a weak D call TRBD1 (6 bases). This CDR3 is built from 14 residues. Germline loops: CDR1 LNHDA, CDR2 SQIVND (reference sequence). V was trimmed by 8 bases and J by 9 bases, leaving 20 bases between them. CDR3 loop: CASREDTGRGPQHF. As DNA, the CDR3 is TGTGCCAGTCGCGAGGATACAGGGAGGGGGCCCCAGCATTTT.

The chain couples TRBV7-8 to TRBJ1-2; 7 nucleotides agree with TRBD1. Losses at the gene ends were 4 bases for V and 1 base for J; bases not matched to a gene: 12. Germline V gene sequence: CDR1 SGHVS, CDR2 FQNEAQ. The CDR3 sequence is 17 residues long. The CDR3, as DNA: TGTGCCAGCAGCTCCCTGATGACAGGGCTTGTTAACTATGGCTACACCTTC. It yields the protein CASSSLMTGLVNYGYTF.

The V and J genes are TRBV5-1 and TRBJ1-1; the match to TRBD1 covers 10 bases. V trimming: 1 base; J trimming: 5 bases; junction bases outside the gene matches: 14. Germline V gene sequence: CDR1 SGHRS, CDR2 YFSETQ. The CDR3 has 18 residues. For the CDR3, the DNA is TGCGCCAGCAGCTTGTCTGACAGGGGGCGATTTCTGAGGACTGAAGCTTTCTTT. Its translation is CASSLSDRGRFLRTEAFF.

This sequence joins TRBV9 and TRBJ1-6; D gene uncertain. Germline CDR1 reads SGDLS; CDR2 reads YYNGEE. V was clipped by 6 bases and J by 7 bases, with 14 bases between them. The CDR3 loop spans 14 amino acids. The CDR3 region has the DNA TGTGCCAGCACCCAAGAGGCAAAGAATTCACCCCTCCACTTT. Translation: CASTQEAKNSPLHF.

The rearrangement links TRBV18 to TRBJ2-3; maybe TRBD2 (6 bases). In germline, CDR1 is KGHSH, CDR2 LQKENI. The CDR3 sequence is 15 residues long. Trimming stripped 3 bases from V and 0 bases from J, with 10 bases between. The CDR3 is CASSPGLPSTDTQYF. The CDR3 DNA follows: TGTGCCAGCTCACCGGGACTGCCGAGCACAGATACGCAGTATTTT.

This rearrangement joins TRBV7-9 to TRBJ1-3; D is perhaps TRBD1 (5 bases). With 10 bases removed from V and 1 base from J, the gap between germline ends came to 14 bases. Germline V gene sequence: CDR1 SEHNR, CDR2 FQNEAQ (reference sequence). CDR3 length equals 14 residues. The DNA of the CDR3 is TGTGCCACTGGGGCGTCGACTTCTGGAAACACCATATATTTT. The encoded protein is CATGASTSGNTIYF.

DNA of the CDR3: TGTGCCAGCAGCCAAGATGGCACAGGGGGCTATCCCCAGGAACTCCACTTT. Its translation: CASSQDGTGGYPQELHF. The chain recombines TRBV14 with TRBJ1-6; 9 nucleotides agree with TRBD1. The CDR3 is 17 amino acids. With V trimmed by 0 bases and J by 16 bases, 16 bases remained unmatched. The V gene's germline CDR1 is SGHDN and CDR2 FVKESK. Together with reference TRBV14 and TRBJ1-6, the CDR3 gives the full variable domain: EAGVTQFPSHSVIEKGQTVTLRCDPISGHDNLYWYRRVMGKEIKFLLHFVKESKQDESGMPNNRFLAERTGGTYSTLKVQPAELEDSGVYFCASSQDGTGGYPQELHFGNGTRLTVT.

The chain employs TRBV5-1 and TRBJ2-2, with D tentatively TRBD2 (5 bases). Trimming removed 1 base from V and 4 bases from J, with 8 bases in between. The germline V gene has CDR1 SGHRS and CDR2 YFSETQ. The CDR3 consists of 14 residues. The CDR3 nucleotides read TGCGCCAGCAGCTTGAGCGGCGTCACCGGGGAGCTGTTTTTT. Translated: CASSLSGVTGELFF.

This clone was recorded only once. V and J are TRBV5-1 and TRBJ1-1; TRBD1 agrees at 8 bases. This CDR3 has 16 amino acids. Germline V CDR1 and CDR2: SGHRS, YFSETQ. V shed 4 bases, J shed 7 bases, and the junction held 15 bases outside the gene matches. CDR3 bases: TGCGCCAGCAGCCTTTCAGGGGGCACGTCTTACGGTGAAGCTTTCTTT. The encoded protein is CASSLSGGTSYGEAFF.

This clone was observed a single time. The CDR3 loop reads CASSPDRDQPQHF. The CDR3 bases are TGTGCCAGCAGCCCTGACAGGGATCAGCCCCAGCATTTT. The V gene is TRBV3-1 (or the pseudogene TRBV3-2), the J gene TRBJ1-5, with 7 positions matching TRBD1. V lost 4 bases to trimming and J lost 5 bases; unmatched junction nucleotides: 2. CDR1 is LGHDT and CDR2 is YNNKEL in the germline V gene (reference sequence). The CDR3 has 13 amino acids.

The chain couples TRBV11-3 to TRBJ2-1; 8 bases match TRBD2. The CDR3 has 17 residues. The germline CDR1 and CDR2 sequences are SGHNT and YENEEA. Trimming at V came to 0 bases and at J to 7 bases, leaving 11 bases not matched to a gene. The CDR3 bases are TGTGCCAGCAGCTTAGAGGGGCGGGCGGGGGGAGGAAATGAGCAGTTCTTC. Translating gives CASSLEGRAGGGNEQFF.

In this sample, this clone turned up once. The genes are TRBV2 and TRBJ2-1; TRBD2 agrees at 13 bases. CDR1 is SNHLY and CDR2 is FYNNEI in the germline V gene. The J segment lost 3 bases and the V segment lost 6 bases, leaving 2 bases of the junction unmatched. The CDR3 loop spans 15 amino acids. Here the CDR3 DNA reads TGTGCCAGCAGATGGACTAGCGGGGGCTACAATGAGCAGTTCTTC. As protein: CASRWTSGGYNEQFF.

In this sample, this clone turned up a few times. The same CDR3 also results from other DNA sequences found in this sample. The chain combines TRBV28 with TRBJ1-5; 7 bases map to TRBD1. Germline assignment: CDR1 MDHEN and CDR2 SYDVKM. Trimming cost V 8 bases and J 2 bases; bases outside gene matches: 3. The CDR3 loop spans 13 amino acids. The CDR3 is CASSDRGNQPQHF. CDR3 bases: TGTGCCAGCTCCGACAGGGGCAATCAGCCCCAGCATTTT.

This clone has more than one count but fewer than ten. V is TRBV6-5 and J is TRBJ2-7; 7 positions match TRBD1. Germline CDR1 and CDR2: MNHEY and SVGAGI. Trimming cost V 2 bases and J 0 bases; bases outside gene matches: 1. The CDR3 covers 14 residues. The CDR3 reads CASSYGTASYEQYF. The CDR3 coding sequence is TGTGCCAGCAGTTACGGGACAGCCTCCTACGAGCAGTACTTC.

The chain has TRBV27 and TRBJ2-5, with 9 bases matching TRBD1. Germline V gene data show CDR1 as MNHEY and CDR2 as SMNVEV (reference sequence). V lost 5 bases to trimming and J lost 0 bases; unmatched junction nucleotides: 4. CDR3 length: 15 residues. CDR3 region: CASSRGQGYQETQYF. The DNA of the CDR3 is TGTGCCAGCAGTAGGGGACAGGGATACCAAGAGACCCAGTACTTC.

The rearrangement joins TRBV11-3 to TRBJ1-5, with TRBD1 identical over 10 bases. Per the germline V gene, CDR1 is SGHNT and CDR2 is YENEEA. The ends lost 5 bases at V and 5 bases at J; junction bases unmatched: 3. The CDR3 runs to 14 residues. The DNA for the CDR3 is TGTGCCAGCAGCCTGACAGGGGGCGATCAGCCCCAGCATTTT. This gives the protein CASSLTGGDQPQHF.